A single sample gave rise to the 23 T cell receptor beta chains below, sequenced in a study of T cells after yellow fever vaccination (dated by TCRdb to 2018 to 2020). Per the publication, the treatment or condition label means: live attenuated yellow fever vaccine strain. The protocol used for the library was 5' RACE. For sequencing, an Illumina HiSeq 2500 was employed. Starting from the raw public reads, TCRdb applied fastp trimming at Q25, assembled clones with MiXCR and retained in-frame beta chains. Entries that share a CDR3 protein sequence are merged under the most common genes and DNA. The sample table lists about 52,000 distinct CDR3 sequences, 6.5% to 8% of them with a count of one. About 24% of the sample is held by the ten biggest clonotypes. The material sequenced was CD8+ T cells not binding an NS4B(214-222) dextramer, sorted from PBMCs, taken about 49 days after the first yellow fever vaccination. This specimen's cell subset or site label, per the study, means: NS4B epitope dextramer-negative CD8 T cells. All receptors come from a man between 18 and 35 years old who received the YFV17D yellow fever vaccine.

The V gene is TRBV11-2, the J gene TRBJ2-5, with TRBD2 matching over 9 bases. V lost 4 bases and J lost 5; bases outside the gene matches: 8. The CDR3 sequence is 15 residues long. The germline CDR1 and CDR2 sequences are SGHAT and FQNNGV. The DNA of the CDR3 is TGTGCCAGCAGCTGGCGCGGGGGGGCGGGGGAGACCCAGTACTTC. The encoded protein is CASSWRGGAGETQYF.

This clonotype was observed many times. The chain uses TRBV4-1 and TRBJ2-3, with D tentatively TRBD1 or TRBD2 (5 bases each). The germline CDR1 and CDR2 sequences are MGHRA and YSYEKL. CDR3 length: 16 residues. The V gene lost 0 bases and the J gene lost 1 base, with 11 bases spanning the gap. The CDR3 sequence is CASSQDQGAGTDTQYF. CDR3 sequence (DNA): TGCGCCAGCAGCCAAGACCAGGGAGCCGGCACAGATACGCAGTATTTT.

The rearrangement links TRBV13 to TRBJ2-3, with 9 bases identical to TRBD2. With 4 bases clipped from V and 1 base from J, the junction kept 3 bases outside the gene matches. The germline gives CDR1 PRHDT, CDR2 FYEKMQ (reference sequence). This CDR3 has 15 amino acids. The CDR3 sequence: CASSSSGAGTDTQYF. As DNA, the CDR3 is TGTGCCAGCAGCTCTAGCGGGGCAGGCACAGATACGCAGTATTTT.

This clonotype was detected many times. J is TRBJ2-1 and V is TRBV7-7; the D gene could be TRBD1 or TRBD2 (5 bases each). The V gene lost 6 bases and the J gene lost 6 bases, with 18 bases spanning the gap. The CDR3 runs to 15 residues. Germline CDR1 reads SSHAT; CDR2 reads FNYEAQ (reference sequence). CDR3 DNA sequence: TGTGCCAGCAGTCCCGGGCTAGGGACGGTCAATGAGCAGTTCTTC. Translation: CASSPGLGTVNEQFF.

A few counts support this clonotype. V usage is TRBV6-1 and J usage is TRBJ1-4; TRBD1 matches 9 bases. Trimming removed 6 bases from V and 8 bases from J; junction bases left unmatched: 7. The CDR3 loop spans 14 amino acids. The germline gives CDR1 MNHNS, CDR2 SASEGT. This CDR3 reads CASSATGGFEKLFF. CDR3 sequence (DNA): TGTGCCAGCAGCGCGACAGGGGGTTTCGAAAAACTGTTTTTT.

This chain joins TRBV13 and TRBJ2-3; the D is unclear. The germline V gene encodes CDR1 PRHDT and CDR2 FYEKMQ (reference sequence). The CDR3 has 13 residues. Trimming took 1 base from V and 2 from J, leaving 4 bases between them. The DNA of the CDR3 is TGTGCCAGCAGCTTAGTGGCCACAGATACGCAGTATTTT. As protein: CASSLVATDTQYF.

The V call is TRBV6-2 or TRBV6-3, the J call TRBJ1-1; TRBD1 is a possible D gene (6 bases). V was shortened by 5 bases and J by 4 bases, with 17 bases between the two germline ends. Germline V lookup: CDR1 MNHEY, CDR2 SVGEGT. CDR3 size: 15 residues. This chain's CDR3 is CASSPALRGATEAFF. The CDR3 bases are TGTGCCAGCAGTCCGGCTTTGAGGGGGGCCACTGAAGCTTTCTTT.

The chain joins TRBV20-1 to TRBJ1-1; D ambiguous. This CDR3 comprises 13 residues. Germline CDR1 is DFQATT and CDR2 is SNEGSKA (reference sequence). Trimming took 3 bases from V and 5 from J, leaving 13 bases between them. The CDR3 region is CSARAPLVTEAFF. CDR3 nucleotides: TGCAGTGCTAGGGCACCGCTGGTGACTGAAGCTTTCTTT.

This clonotype has more than one count but fewer than ten. V gene TRBV12-3 or TRBV12-4 combines with J gene TRBJ1-1; 7 nucleotides line up with TRBD1. The CDR3 sequence is 14 residues long. V lost 7 bases to trimming and J lost 4 bases; unmatched junction nucleotides: 9. This CDR3 is CASIYSTGSTEAFF. The CDR3 DNA reads as TGTGCCAGCATTTATTCGACAGGGAGCACTGAAGCTTTCTTT.

In this sample, this clonotype turned up a few times. The chain joins TRBV6-2 or TRBV6-3 to TRBJ2-7; a possible D gene is TRBD2 (6 bases). The CDR3 runs to 15 residues. Between the trimmed V and J ends, which lost 7 bases and 4 bases, there was a span of 20 bases. Germline loops: CDR1 MNHEY, CDR2 SVGEGT. CDR3 protein: CASTQEGMRPYEQYV. The CDR3 DNA reads TGTGCCAGCACCCAGGAGGGGATGAGGCCTTACGAGCAGTACGTC.

There are many counts of this clonotype. V is TRBV6-2 or TRBV6-3 and J is TRBJ2-3; D gene ambiguous. Germline loops: CDR1 MNHEY, CDR2 SVGEGT. The CDR3 is 13 residues long. Trimming removed 5 bases at V and 3 bases at J, with 9 bases between. The CDR3 DNA follows: TGTGCCAGCAGTCGACGGGTGACAGATACGCAGTATTTT. It yields the protein CASSRRVTDTQYF.

This clonotype was counted many times. The chain is built from TRBV7-2 and TRBJ1-2; no definite D call. This CDR3 has 15 amino acids. The V end lost 5 bases, the J end lost 2 bases, and 15 bases lay between the germline ends. Germline V CDR1 and CDR2: SGHTA, FQGNSA. In DNA, the CDR3 is TGTGCCAGCAGCCGAGGACCGATTCCGAACTATGGCTACACCTTC. This sequence encodes CASSRGPIPNYGYTF.

This clonotype was detected ten times or more. The chain joins TRBV6-5 to TRBJ2-4, with TRBD1 matching 7 bases. The junction had 6 bases not matched to a gene; V was cut back by 4 bases and J by 0 bases. Germline assignment: CDR1 MNHEY and CDR2 SVGAGI. The CDR3 contains 16 residues. The CDR3 spells CASSSGTEVAKNIQYF. The CDR3 DNA reads as TGTGCCAGCAGTTCCGGGACAGAGGTAGCCAAAAACATTCAGTACTTC.

J is TRBJ1-1 and V is TRBV7-9; D ambiguous. Germline V gene data show CDR1 as SEHNR and CDR2 as FQNEAQ (reference sequence). The CDR3 has 12 residues. The V and J ends lost 5 bases and 8 bases respectively, with 12 bases between them. CDR3 DNA sequence: TGTGCCAGCAGCCCTGAACAGCCAGAAGCTTTCTTT. It translates to CASSPEQPEAFF.

This clonotype was counted ten times or more. The chain combines TRBV9 with TRBJ2-5; 12 positions match TRBD2. The V gene's germline CDR1 is SGDLS and CDR2 YYNGEE. The CDR3 runs 19 residues. Losses at the gene ends were 4 bases for V and 5 bases for J; bases not matched to a gene: 18. The CDR3 spells CASSFEGSSSGGARETQYF. Here the CDR3 DNA reads TGTGCCAGCAGCTTCGAGGGATCCTCTAGCGGGGGGGCCCGGGAGACCCAGTACTTC.

This chain links TRBV5-5 with TRBJ2-5, with no clear D. The CDR3 extends over 16 amino acids. Germline V gives CDR1 SGHKS, CDR2 YYEKEE (reference sequence). V was cut by 5 bases and J by 5 bases, with 22 bases left in between. The CDR3 DNA reads TGTGCCAGCAGATCTCGGGCGGTACCTTTCCAGGAGACCCAGTACTTC. As protein: CASRSRAVPFQETQYF.

This clonotype has at least ten counts. J is TRBJ2-5 and V is TRBV29-1, with 7 bases identical to TRBD1. The CDR3 has 12 amino acids. Trimming removed 7 bases from V and 5 bases from J; junction bases left unmatched: 7. Germline lookup yields CDR1 SQVTM and CDR2 ANQGSEA. The CDR3 loop is CSATGVWETQYF. CDR3 DNA: TGCAGCGCTACAGGGGTATGGGAGACCCAGTACTTC.

Points on this clonotype: This clone may be a read error of a much larger clone one base away. The chain uses TRBV20-1 and TRBJ2-3, with 9 nucleotides matching TRBD2. CDR3 size: 17 residues. Germline values: CDR1 DFQATT, CDR2 SNEGSKA (reference sequence). The V and J ends lost 7 bases and 4 bases, in that order; junction bases with no gene match: 18. As DNA, the CDR3 is TGCAGTGACCGAGCGCGGGGGGGTAATGCCTTATCAGATACGCAGTATTTT. Translating gives CSDRARGGNALSDTQYF.

This clonotype showed up just a few times. The chain has TRBV4-1 and TRBJ1-2, with unresolved D. The CDR3 has 15 amino acids. CDR1 is MGHRA and CDR2 is YSYEKL in the germline V gene. V shed 1 base and J shed 5 bases, with 14 bases lying between them. Here the CDR3 reads CASSQGAANQYGYTF. CDR3 nucleotide sequence: TGCGCCAGCAGCCAAGGGGCAGCGAACCAGTATGGCTACACCTTC.

In this sample, this clonotype turned up many times. DNA for the CDR3: TGTGCCAGCACCCAAGGGGAGGCCCATTACATGAACACTGAAGCTTTCTTT. This codes for CASTQGEAHYMNTEAFF. The rearrangement uses TRBV9 and TRBJ1-1; weak D call: TRBD1 (5 bases). The germline V gene encodes CDR1 SGDLS and CDR2 YYNGEE. V lost 6 bases and J lost 0, with 21 bases in between. The CDR3 is made up of 17 amino acids.

This clonotype has at least ten counts. The chain uses TRBV7-9 and TRBJ2-5; no definite D call. Germline-derived CDR1 and CDR2 are SEHNR and FQNEAQ (reference sequence). The ends were cut back, 5 bases at V and 6 bases at J, with 10 bases in the middle. The CDR3 has 12 amino acids. The CDR3: CASSHTLQTQYF. The CDR3 region has the DNA TGTGCCAGCAGCCATACTCTTCAGACCCAGTACTTC.

This clonotype was observed at least ten times. For the CDR3, the DNA is TGTGCCAGTAGTGCCGCCAGCGGGGAGGGGTACGAGCAGTACTTC. Encoded protein: CASSAASGEGYEQYF. This sequence joins TRBV19 and TRBJ2-7; TRBD2 matches at 7 bases. V trimming: 5 bases; J trimming: 4 bases; junction bases outside the gene matches: 11. CDR3 length: 15 amino acids. CDR1 and CDR2 from the germline V gene are LNHDA and SQIVND (reference sequence).

Only a few counts were recorded for this clonotype. The chain is built from TRBV7-6 and TRBJ2-7; 11 bases line up with TRBD1. The CDR3 loop spans 16 amino acids. J was trimmed by 6 bases and V by 5 bases; bases with no gene match: 12. CDR1 SGHVS and CDR2 FNYEAQ come from the germline V gene. The CDR3 here is CASSRISGTGGGEQYF. Written as DNA, the CDR3 is TGTGCCAGCAGCCGTATATCCGGGACAGGGGGGGGCGAGCAGTACTTC.